Each of the 8 T cell receptor beta chains below was sequenced from the same sample in a study of T cell responses to AZD1222 COVID-19 vaccine. The data were produced by immunoSEQ multiplex PCR, yet TCRdb's version contains in-frame clones alone and is incomplete. The sample lists over 110,000 clones, 80% to 90% occurring once. The sequenced sample was peripheral blood, obtained on day 0 of AZD1222 vaccination. These receptors came from an adult in good health.

The chain joins TRBV4-2 to TRBJ2-6, with 11 bases identical to TRBD2. CDR1 LGHNA and CDR2 YNFKEQ come from the germline V gene. V trimming: 7 bases; J trimming: 1 base; junction bases outside the gene matches: 21. This CDR3 has 22 residues. The DNA for the CDR3 is TGTGCCAGCACCCCTACCCCCCCAGTTGGTAGCGGGGGGGCTTCTGGGGCCAACGTCCTGACTTTC. It encodes CASTPTPPVGSGGASGANVLTF.

This chain joins TRBV27 and TRBJ1-6; D may be TRBD1 (6 bases). Trimming stripped 6 bases from V and 9 bases from J, with 15 bases between. The germline gives CDR1 MNHEY, CDR2 SMNVEV (reference sequence). The CDR3 consists of 14 residues. The chain's CDR3 is CASRPRGLGSPLHF. The CDR3 DNA sequence: TGTGCCAGCAGGCCCCGGGGGCTGGGTTCACCCCTCCACTTT.

V usage is TRBV5-1 and J usage is TRBJ2-2; 8 nucleotides match TRBD2. Per germline, CDR1 SGHRS and CDR2 YFSETQ. V trimming: 0 bases; J trimming: 4 bases; junction bases outside the gene matches: 2. This CDR3 comprises 15 residues. The CDR3 DNA sequence: TGCGCCAGCAGCTTGGGCGGGGGGAGCACCGGGGAGCTGTTTTTT. Encoded protein: CASSLGGGSTGELFF.

The chain links TRBV19 to TRBJ1-4, with D uncertain. CDR3 length: 13 residues. In germline, CDR1 is LNHDA, CDR2 SQIVND (reference sequence). Trimming took off 6 bases at V and 6 bases at J, with 11 bases between the two ends. The CDR3, as DNA: TGTGCCAGTAGGGGGATCGATTATGAAAAACTGTTTTTT. Protein product: CASRGIDYEKLFF.

The chain employs TRBV5-4 and TRBJ1-4, with D uncertain. The CDR3 has 13 amino acids. V was cut by 3 bases and J by 5 bases, with 8 bases left in between. The germline V gene has CDR1 SGHNT and CDR2 YYREEE (reference sequence). As DNA, the CDR3 is TGTGCCAGCAGCTCCTACTCCAATGAAAAACTGTTTTTT. It codes for CASSSYSNEKLFF.

This sequence joins TRBV2 and TRBJ2-3, with TRBD1 matching over 7 bases. Trimming took 10 bases from V and 4 from J; bases not matched to a gene: 11. CDR3 length: 14 amino acids. Germline loops: CDR1 SNHLY, CDR2 FYNNEI. The CDR3 DNA follows: TGTGCCACCGCCCTCGAGGGGGCGGCAGATACGCAGTATTTT. It specifies CATALEGAADTQYF.

This chain uses TRBV2 with TRBJ2-6; 7 bases line up with TRBD2. The CDR3 loop spans 14 amino acids. CDR1 SNHLY and CDR2 FYNNEI come from the germline V gene. Losses at the gene ends were 7 bases for V and 2 bases for J; bases not matched to a gene: 2. CDR3 nucleotides: TGTGCCAGCATCGGGACTACTGGGGCCAACGTCCTGACTTTC. This codes for CASIGTTGANVLTF.

This clone was found a few times. The chain recombines TRBV7-8 with TRBJ1-5; TRBD1 might be the D (6 bases). The CDR3 totals 16 residues. In germline, CDR1 is SGHVS, CDR2 FQNEAQ. Trimming took 1 base from V and 4 from J, leaving 14 bases between them. CDR3 protein: CASSLESGGTNQPQHF. Here the CDR3 DNA reads TGTGCCAGCAGCTTAGAGTCGGGGGGCACGAATCAGCCCCAGCATTTT.